This is a list of T cell receptor beta chains from one sample in a study of blood T cells in healthy people across ages. One entry per CDR3 protein results from TCRdb running MiXCR on the 5' RACE reads. The sample carries about 1,600,000 distinct CDR3 sequences, roughly 45% recorded once. Specimen: blood. Receptors originate from a woman between 18 and 30 years old in good health. Both conserved end residues are part of each CDR3. Each record gives: V gene, clone size, J gene, D gene, CDR3 DNA, CDR3 protein. A D gene is named only where the DNA matches it firmly. A clone size is listed for some rows: how often the clone was seen (once, few, many), or a class if it is expanded.

>TRBV28|few|TRBJ1-6|TRBD1
TGTGCCAGCTCCACAGGGGGCGCAGGGTCCTATAATTCACCCCTCCACTTT
CASSTGGAGSYNSPLHF
>TRBV6-5|few|TRBJ2-5|NA
TGTGCCAGCAGTTACTCGTCGAGCGAGATGATAAAAGAGACCCAGTACTTC
CASSYSSSEMIKETQYF
>TRBV12-3/TRBV12-4|NA|TRBJ2-3|TRBD2
TGTGCCAGCAGTCGACTAGCGGGGGGCGCCACAGATACGCAGTATTTT
CASSRLAGGATDTQYF
>TRBV4-2|NA|TRBJ2-7|TRBD1
TGTGCCAGCAGCCGAGACCGAGGGACAGGGATCAGCGAGCAGTACTTC
CASSRDRGTGISEQYF
>TRBV5-1|NA|TRBJ1-4|NA
TGCGCCAGCAGCCTTCTAACAGCTAATGAAAAACTGTTTTTT
CASSLLTANEKLFF
>TRBV20-1|few|TRBJ1-5|TRBD1
TGCAGTGCTGGGACAGGGGGCGTCGGGCCCCAGCATTTT
CSAGTGGVGPQHF
>TRBV6-5|NA|TRBJ2-7|TRBD1
TGTGCCAGCAGGAGACAGGGCCTCTCCTACGAGCAGTACTTC
CASRRQGLSYEQYF
>TRBV9|NA|TRBJ2-1|NA
TGTGCCAGCAGCAAACGGACCTCAGGTTCCTACAATGAGCAGTTCTTC
CASSKRTSGSYNEQFF
>TRBV10-3|NA|TRBJ2-1|NA
TGTGCCATCGACACCGACCAGAGCTCCTACAATGAGCAGTTCTTC
CAIDTDQSSYNEQFF
>TRBV6-5|NA|TRBJ2-1|NA
TGTGCCAGCAGTTACCGGAGGGGCCGGCAGTTCTTC
CASSYRRGRQFF
>TRBV20-1|NA|TRBJ2-5|TRBD2
TGCAGTGCTAGAGATGGGACTAGCGGGAGCGATGAGCAGTACTTC
CSARDGTSGSDEQYF
>TRBV5-6|NA|TRBJ2-1|NA
TGTGCCAGCAGCAAGGGCAATGAGCAGTTCTTC
CASSKGNEQFF
>TRBV20-1|once|TRBJ1-2|NA
TGCAGTGCTAGAGGAGTCGCAGTTCCGGAAGGCTACACCTTC
CSARGVAVPEGYTF
>TRBV5-1|NA|TRBJ1-1|TRBD1
TGCGCCAGCAGCTACCAAACAGGGGAGAACACTGAAGCTTTCTTT
CASSYQTGENTEAFF
>TRBV6-1|few|TRBJ1-2|NA
TGTGCCAGCAGTGAAGCGGCTGGCTACACCTTC
CASSEAAGYTF
>TRBV4-1|NA|TRBJ1-1|NA
TGCGCCAGCAGCCAACTACAGGGCTTTGACGACACTGAAGCTTTCTTT
CASSQLQGFDDTEAFF
>TRBV6-4|many|TRBJ1-1|NA
TGTGCCAGCAGTGACTCAGGGAACACTGAAGCTTTCTTT
CASSDSGNTEAFF
>TRBV7-9|NA|TRBJ2-5|NA
TGTGCCAGCAGCTTAGTTGTCAGCGTACAAGAGACCCAGTACTTC
CASSLVVSVQETQYF
>TRBV5-1|NA|TRBJ2-5|NA
TGCGCCAGCAGCGCCGGACGGAACCAAGAGACCCAGTACTTC
CASSAGRNQETQYF
>TRBV3-1|NA|TRBJ2-1|TRBD2
TGTGCCAGCAGCCCCCGAGGGGGACTAGCGGGAGGGGAGCAGTTCTTC
CASSPRGGLAGGEQFF
>TRBV10-3|NA|TRBJ2-1|TRBD2
TGTGCCATCAGCGCCTTCGCGGGGGGGCCCAATGAGCAGTTCTTC
CAISAFAGGPNEQFF
>TRBV20-1|few|TRBJ2-1|NA
TGCAGTGCTAGAGATGGGGAAAACGGCGGAGAGCAGTTCTTC
CSARDGENGGEQFF
>TRBV10-3|few|TRBJ2-1|TRBD2
TGTGCCACCGCCTCCCCTAGCGGGGGCTACAATGAGCAGTTCTTC
CATASPSGGYNEQFF
>TRBV29-1|NA|TRBJ1-1|NA
TGCAGCGTTGAAATTAGTGAAGCTTTCTTT
CSVEISEAFF
>TRBV6-5|NA|TRBJ1-6|TRBD1
TGTGCCAGCAGTTACAGGTCGACAGGGTTCAATTCACCCCTCCACTTT
CASSYRSTGFNSPLHF
>TRBV10-3|NA|TRBJ1-1|NA
TGTGCCATCAGTGAGTCTGTGAACACTGAAGCTTTCTTT
CAISESVNTEAFF
>TRBV7-6|once|TRBJ2-7|NA
TGTGCCAGCAGCTTAGGAAAAGGGCAGTTCTACGAGCAGTACTTC
CASSLGKGQFYEQYF
>TRBV11-1|NA|TRBJ1-4|NA
TGTGCCAGCAGCGATCGGCGTATTGGTGGGGTCGGGGAAAAACTGTTTTTT
CASSDRRIGGVGEKLFF
>TRBV6-1|NA|TRBJ1-5|TRBD1
TGTGCCAGCAGTGGGGGACAGCACAATCAGCCCCAGCATTTT
CASSGGQHNQPQHF
>TRBV2|NA|TRBJ2-3|TRBD2
TGTGCCACCCTGTTAGCGGGAGTTGATACGCAGTATTTT
CATLLAGVDTQYF
>TRBV7-2|few|TRBJ2-1|NA
TGTGCCAGCAGCTTCGACTGGAATGAGCAGTTCTTC
CASSFDWNEQFF
>TRBV12-3/TRBV12-4|NA|TRBJ1-2|NA
TGTGCCAGCAGCATCGACAGAAGCTGGGGCTACACCTTC
CASSIDRSWGYTF
>TRBV18|once|TRBJ2-3|NA
TGTGCCAGCTCAAAACAGGTTGACACAGATACGCAGTATTTT
CASSKQVDTDTQYF
>TRBV12-3/TRBV12-4|many|TRBJ2-7|NA
TGTGCCAGCAGTTTATCCGACAGGTTGTCCGAGCAGTACTTC
CASSLSDRLSEQYF
>TRBV4-1|NA|TRBJ2-7|NA
TGCGCCAGCAGCCAAGATGGGGAAGCGGTTGACGAGCGGTACTTC
CASSQDGEAVDERYF
>TRBV27|few|TRBJ1-5|NA
TGTGCCAGCAGTTCCGGGACAAATAGCAATCAGCCCCAGCATTTT
CASSSGTNSNQPQHF
>TRBV3-1|few|TRBJ2-3|NA
TGTGCCAGCAGCCCGATTGTTGGCGGCGCGCAGTATTTT
CASSPIVGGAQYF
>TRBV27|few|TRBJ2-7|TRBD2
TGTGCCAGCAACCAACTAGCGGGAGACTCCTACGAGCAGTACTTC
CASNQLAGDSYEQYF
>TRBV18|NA|TRBJ2-2|NA
TGTGCCAGCTCACCACGGTCGGGGAGGAAATCGCCCATAGCGAACACCGGGGAGCTGTTTTTT
CASSPRSGRKSPIANTGELFF
>TRBV29-1|NA|TRBJ1-5|TRBD1
TGCAGCGCCGGGGACAGCCCCAATCAGCCCCAGCATTTT
CSAGDSPNQPQHF
>TRBV27|few|TRBJ1-2|NA
TGTGCCAGCAGTTTATGGGGGATAAGCTACACCTTC
CASSLWGISYTF
>TRBV5-1|NA|TRBJ1-5|NA
TGCGCTAGCAGCTTGGGACCGCATAGCAATCAGCCCCAGCATTTT
CASSLGPHSNQPQHF
>TRBV29-1|NA|TRBJ2-3|NA
TGCAGCGTTGAAGCGATTAGGCCAGATACGCAGTATTTT
CSVEAIRPDTQYF
>TRBV5-6|NA|TRBJ1-1|TRBD1
TGTGCCAGCAGCTTTCCGGGACAGGGGTCGAACACTGAAGCTTTCTTT
CASSFPGQGSNTEAFF
>TRBV3-1|few|TRBJ2-3|NA
TGTGCCAGCAGCCAACTGGGGCCAAACCCAAGAAAGTTGGATACGCAGTATTTT
CASSQLGPNPRKLDTQYF